This T cell receptor (beta chain) is from a study of T-cell memory formation after mild COVID-19. TCRdb itself ran the 5' RACE reads through MiXCR, one entry per CDR3 protein. Here the sample spans some 210,000 distinct CDR3 sequences, around 25% being singletons. Trimming removed 1 base at V and 6 bases at J, with 9 bases between. This CDR3 comprises 13 residues. Germline assignment: CDR1 MNHNS and CDR2 SASEGT. This clonotype was found a few times. The receptor was isolated from an adult woman who had mild COVID-19 (a few samples of this study predate the infection). Cell type and time point are not known. V is TRBV6-1 and J is TRBJ1-2, with D unclear. What was sequenced was PBMCs or a T cell subset sorted from them (not recorded which). The CDR3 coding sequence is TGTGCCAGCAGTGAAGACCCACCCCATGGCTACACCTTC. Translated, it gives CASSEDPPHGYTF.